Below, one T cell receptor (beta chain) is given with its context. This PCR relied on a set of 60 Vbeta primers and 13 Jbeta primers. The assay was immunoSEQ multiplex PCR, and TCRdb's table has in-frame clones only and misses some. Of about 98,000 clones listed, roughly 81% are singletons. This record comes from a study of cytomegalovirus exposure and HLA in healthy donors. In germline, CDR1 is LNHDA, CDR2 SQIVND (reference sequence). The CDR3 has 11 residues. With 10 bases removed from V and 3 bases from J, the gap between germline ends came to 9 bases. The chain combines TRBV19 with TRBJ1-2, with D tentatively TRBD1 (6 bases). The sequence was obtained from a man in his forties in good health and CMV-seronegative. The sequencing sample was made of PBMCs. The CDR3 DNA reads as TGTGCCACGAGGGGGTACTATGGCTACACCTTC. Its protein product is CATRGYYGYTF.